The clone carrying this T cell receptor (beta chain) was seen many times. Its antigen remains unidentified. These data belong to a study of early T cells in non-severe SARS-CoV-2 infection. Study-level background: The authors sequenced bulk RNA from unsorted whole blood, leaving chains unpaired.

Individual cDNA molecules were tagged with unique molecular identifiers, the study reported. TCRdb reanalysed the 5' RACE reads using MiXCR and keeps one entry per CDR3 protein. The sample consists of about 54,000 distinct CDR3 sequences, under 8% of them appearing once. Study results and limitations: Matching against VDJdb likely underestimated virus-specific expansions, favoring anti-spike CD8.

The V end was cut by 1 base, the J end by 8 bases, with 6 bases between. The CDR3 loop spans 12 amino acids. The germline gives CDR1 MDHEN, CDR2 SYDVKM. V gene TRBV28 combines with J gene TRBJ2-1; possible D gene TRBD1, 5 bases. This receptor was obtained from an adult who was a healthcare worker with PCR-confirmed SARS-CoV-2 infection or an uninfected control (not recorded which). The material was whole blood, obtained at baseline. The CDR3 protein is CASSLLQDEQFF. The CDR3 DNA sequence: TGTGCCAGCAGTTTATTACAGGATGAGCAGTTCTTC.